Listed below are T cell receptor beta chains from one sample, sequenced in a study of CD8 T cells in Susac syndrome. From the immunoSEQ multiplex PCR reads, TCRdb called clonotypes with MiXCR, one entry per CDR3 protein. The data show approximately 53,000 distinct CDR3 sequences, with 90% to 95% seen just once and around 0.49% held by the top ten. What was sequenced was CD8+ T cells from PBMCs. Receptor source: a human donor with multiple sclerosis. CDR3s include the opening cysteine and the closing phenylalanine or tryptophan. The D gene is left open where the match is weak. The listing skips clone size in some rows; elsewhere it reads once, few, many or a size class.

V gene	D gene	J gene	clone size	CDR3 DNA	CDR3 protein
TRBV3-1	.	TRBJ1-2	.	TGTGCCAGCAGCCAAGATCGTCGAGCGGTTCGACCTTATGGCTACACCTTC	CASSQDRRAVRPYGYTF
TRBV6-5	.	TRBJ1-2	.	TGTGCCAGCAGTTTCCTACCACCCGGGGGCATCGATGGCTACACCTTC	CASSFLPPGGIDGYTF
TRBV5-1	.	TRBJ1-1	.	TGCGCCAGCAGCTTGACAGGGCCGGACACTGAAGCTTTCTTT	CASSLTGPDTEAFF
TRBV15	.	TRBJ2-3	.	TGTGCCACCGATTCGACAGATCCTACAGATACGCAGTATTTT	CATDSTDPTDTQYF
TRBV20-1	.	TRBJ1-2	.	TGCAGTGCGGGAACGAGAGGAGGTTGGGATGGCTACACCTTC	CSAGTRGGWDGYTF
TRBV29-1	.	TRBJ2-5	.	TGCAGCGTTGAACGGCTGGGGATGGGTGATGAGACCCAGTACTTC	CSVERLGMGDETQYF
TRBV4-3	.	TRBJ2-3	.	TGCGCCAGCAGCCCAGGAGGGGGGCCAACAGATACGCAGTATTTT	CASSPGGGPTDTQYF
TRBV3-1	.	TRBJ1-1	.	TGTGCCAGCAGCCAAGGGTTTGATTGGAACACTGAAGCTTTCTTT	CASSQGFDWNTEAFF
TRBV20-1	TRBD1	TRBJ2-7	.	TGCAGTGCTAGAGACCTGACAGGGAGCTCCTACGAGCAGTACTTC	CSARDLTGSSYEQYF
TRBV6-5	.	TRBJ1-2	.	TGTGCCAGCAGTTACGGTGGTAACTATGGCTACACCTTC	CASSYGGNYGYTF
TRBV7-9	.	TRBJ1-1	.	TGTGCCAGCAGCTTAGGCGTGGTGGCTGAAGCTTTCTTT	CASSLGVVAEAFF
TRBV5-4	TRBD1	TRBJ1-2	.	TGTGCCAGCAGCTCCGGACAGGAATTCAACTATGGCTACACCTTC	CASSSGQEFNYGYTF
TRBV10-3	.	TRBJ2-3	.	TGTGCCATCAGTGCCGGGACGGTGGGCACAGATACGCAGTATTTT	CAISAGTVGTDTQYF
TRBV7-2	.	TRBJ2-2	.	TGTGCCAGCAGCTTCCAGGGAGGAGACACCGGGGAGCTGTTTTTT	CASSFQGGDTGELFF
TRBV7-9	.	TRBJ1-2	.	TGTGCCAGCAGCTCCCCTTTGATGGGGGCGGGGAGGGGCTACACCTTC	CASSSPLMGAGRGYTF
TRBV28	.	TRBJ1-1	.	TGTGCCAGCAGTTTAGGGCTCACTGAAGCTTTCTTT	CASSLGLTEAFF
TRBV4-3	.	TRBJ1-1	once	TGCGCCAGCTCCAGGAACACTGAAGCTTTCTTT	CASSRNTEAFF
TRBV7-9	TRBD1	TRBJ2-1	.	TGTGCCAGCAGCTCCCTCGGACAGGGGGCGAACAATGAGCAGTTCTTC	CASSSLGQGANNEQFF
TRBV27	.	TRBJ1-2	.	TGTGCCAGCAGTTTGGGACGCGGCGGATGGGGTGGCTACACCTTC	CASSLGRGGWGGYTF
TRBV28	TRBD1	TRBJ2-1	.	TGTGCCGCCCTGAGGGACAGGGGGCTTAGCTCCTACAATGAGCAGTTCTTC	CAALRDRGLSSYNEQFF
TRBV30	.	TRBJ1-1	.	TGTGCCCATTGGGTGGATAACACTGAAGCTTTCTTT	CAHWVDNTEAFF
TRBV3-1	TRBD1	TRBJ2-1	.	TGTGCCAGCAGTCCTACAGGGGGATTAAAAAATGAGCAGTTCTTC	CASSPTGGLKNEQFF
TRBV28	.	TRBJ2-2	.	TGTGCCCTAGCCAGGGGGGCGGCCGGGGAGCTGTTTTTT	CALARGAAGELFF
TRBV27	TRBD1	TRBJ1-2	.	TGTGCCAGCAGTTTCGGGACAGATTATGGCTACACCTTC	CASSFGTDYGYTF
TRBV4-3	.	TRBJ1-5	few	TGCGCCAGCAGCCAAGACCGAGGGCACATCAATCAGCCCCAGCATTTT	CASSQDRGHINQPQHF
TRBV4-1	.	TRBJ1-1	.	TGCGCCAGCAGCCATTTATTGACAGACGACGAAGCTTTCTTT	CASSHLLTDDEAFF
TRBV4-1	.	TRBJ1-5	.	TGCGCCAGCCGGCATGAGTTTCTGAGCAATCAGCCCCAGCATTTT	CASRHEFLSNQPQHF
TRBV13	.	TRBJ2-1	.	TGTGCCAGCAGCGCCAGGCAGTTCTTC	CASSARQFF
TRBV10-3	TRBD1	TRBJ2-1	.	TGTGCCATCAGTGAGTCGGGACAGAGCTCCTACAATGAGCAGTTCTTC	CAISESGQSSYNEQFF
TRBV12-5	TRBD1	TRBJ1-2	.	TGTGCTAGTGGTAGCCTGGGACAGAAGAGATATGGCTACACCTTC	CASGSLGQKRYGYTF
TRBV3-1	TRBD1	TRBJ1-1	.	TGTGCCAGCAGCCCCTCCCGGACAGGAGCTGCGAACACTGAAGCTTTCTTT	CASSPSRTGAANTEAFF
TRBV9	TRBD1	TRBJ2-7	.	TGTGCCAGCAGCGCCAGCGGAGGGACAGGGAACTACGAGCAGTACTTC	CASSASGGTGNYEQYF
TRBV29-1	.	TRBJ2-3	once	TGCAGCGTAGCCGGGACGCCGTTCCTCACAGATACGCAGTATTTT	CSVAGTPFLTDTQYF
TRBV9	.	TRBJ2-7	.	TGTGCCAGCAGCGTAGCTGCGGGGACGAGCTCCTACGAGCAGTACTTC	CASSVAAGTSSYEQYF
TRBV6-1	TRBD2	TRBJ2-1	.	TGTGCCAGCAGTCCTTGGGACTACAAGAGCTCCTACAATGAGCAGTTCTTC	CASSPWDYKSSYNEQFF
TRBV29-1	.	TRBJ1-5	.	TGCAGCGTTGAATGGGGCAGTGGGCCCCAGCATTTT	CSVEWGSGPQHF